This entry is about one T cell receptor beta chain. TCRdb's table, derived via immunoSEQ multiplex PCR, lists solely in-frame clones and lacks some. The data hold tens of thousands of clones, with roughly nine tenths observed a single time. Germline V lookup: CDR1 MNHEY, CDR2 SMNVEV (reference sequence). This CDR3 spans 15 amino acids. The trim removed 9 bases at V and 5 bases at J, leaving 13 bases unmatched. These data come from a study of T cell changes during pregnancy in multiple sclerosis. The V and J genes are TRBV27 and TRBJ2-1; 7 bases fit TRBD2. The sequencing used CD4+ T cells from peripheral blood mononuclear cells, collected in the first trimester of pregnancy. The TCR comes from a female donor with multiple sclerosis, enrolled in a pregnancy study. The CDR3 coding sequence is TGTGCCAGTTCGACGAGGCGGGAGTCCAACAATGAGCAGTTCTTC. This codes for CASSTRRESNNEQFF.